The 6 T cell receptor beta chains below all came from one sample that was sequenced in a study of neoadjuvant nivolumab and ipilimumab in lung cancer. Sequencing used immunoSEQ multiplex PCR; TCRdb keeps in-frame clones, though not all of them. The sample lists under 9,000 clones, 84% occurring once. Sequenced material: tumor tissue, taken after neoadjuvant nivolumab, alone or with ipilimumab, at or shortly before surgery. The receptors shown here come from an adult with non-small cell lung cancer.

The V and J genes are TRBV10-3 and TRBJ2-1, with 14 bases identical to TRBD2. V shed 6 bases and J 7 bases; nucleotides not matched to a gene: 8. Germline loops: CDR1 ENHRY, CDR2 SYGVKD. CDR3 length: 16 residues. The CDR3 region has the DNA TGTGCCATCAGGGCTGGGACTAGCGGGAGTGGGAATGAGCAGTTCTTC. Protein sequence: CAIRAGTSGSGNEQFF.

This clone was counted between two and nine times. This sequence joins TRBV2 and TRBJ2-5; D may be TRBD1 (6 bases). CDR3 length: 12 residues. The germline V and J ends were trimmed by 6 bases and 12 bases, with 17 bases remaining between them. Germline CDR1 is SNHLY and CDR2 is FYNNEI. Here the CDR3 DNA reads TGTGCCAGCAGGAGCACAGGGAAAAGCAAGTACTTC. This codes for CASRSTGKSKYF.

This chain connects TRBV5-1 to TRBJ1-4; D is unresolved. Germline CDR1 SGHRS, CDR2 YFSETQ. V dropped 2 bases and J dropped 0 bases, with 2 bases sitting between them. The CDR3 has 13 residues. CDR3: CASSFSTNEKLFF. CDR3 DNA sequence: TGCGCCAGCAGCTTCTCAACTAATGAAAAACTGTTTTTT.

The V and J genes are TRBV2 and TRBJ1-2; D is unresolved. The CDR3 is made up of 12 amino acids. V lost 7 bases and J 8 bases, leaving 14 bases between the germline ends. Germline V gene sequence: CDR1 SNHLY, CDR2 FYNNEI. CDR3 sequence (DNA): TGTGCCAGCATAAGGGTCCTGGGCGGCTACACCTTC. This translates into CASIRVLGGYTF.

The rearrangement links TRBV6-1 to TRBJ2-1, with 13 nucleotides matching TRBD2. The V gene end was trimmed by 3 bases and the J gene end by 8 bases; junction bases not matched to a gene: 10. Germline CDR1 and CDR2: MNHNS and SASEGT. CDR3 length: 17 amino acids. Here the CDR3 reads CASSETSGGPSSYEQFF. CDR3 coding DNA: TGTGCCAGCAGTGAGACTAGCGGGGGGCCGAGCTCCTATGAGCAGTTCTTC.

The chain carries TRBV18 and TRBJ2-3; 8 nucleotides align to TRBD1. Germline CDR1 KGHSH, CDR2 LQKENI. The CDR3 contains 16 residues. The V gene end was trimmed by 6 bases and the J gene end by 0 bases; junction bases not matched to a gene: 8. The CDR3 loop is CASSIRDRLSTDTQYF. In nucleotides, the CDR3 is TGTGCCAGCTCGATCCGGGACAGGCTTAGCACAGATACGCAGTATTTT.